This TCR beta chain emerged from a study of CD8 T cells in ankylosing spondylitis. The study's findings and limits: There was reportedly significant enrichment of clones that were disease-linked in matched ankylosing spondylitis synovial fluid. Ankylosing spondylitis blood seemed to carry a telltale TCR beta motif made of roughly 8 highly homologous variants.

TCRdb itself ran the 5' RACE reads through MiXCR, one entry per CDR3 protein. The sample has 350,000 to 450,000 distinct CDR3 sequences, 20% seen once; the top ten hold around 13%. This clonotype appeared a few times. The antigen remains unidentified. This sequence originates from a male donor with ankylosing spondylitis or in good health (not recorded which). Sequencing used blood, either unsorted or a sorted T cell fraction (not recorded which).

The CDR3 DNA is TGTGCCAGTAGTTCCGTACCAGTATGGGAGGACACCGGGGAGCTGTTTTTT. Protein sequence: CASSSVPVWEDTGELFF. The rearrangement joins TRBV19 to TRBJ2-2; D perhaps matches TRBD2 (6 bases). Per germline, CDR1 LNHDA and CDR2 SQIVND (reference sequence). The CDR3 runs to 17 residues. The V end lost 5 bases, the J end lost 3 bases, and 19 bases lay between the germline ends.